A selection of T cell receptor beta chains follows, all from one sample in a study of response to subunit inactivated influenza vaccine. TCRdb passed the RT-PCR reads through MiXCR, listing each CDR3 protein once. The sample holds approximately 500,000 distinct CDR3 sequences, over 10% seen once. The sequencing here drew on PBMCs from blood, taken 45 days after vaccination. These receptors were collected from a man aged 45-65 years who received an inactivated influenza vaccine. CDR3s include the opening cysteine and the closing phenylalanine or tryptophan. A D gene is named only where the DNA matches it firmly. Expanded clones get a size class; other rows say once, few or many, or leave the size out.

clone_size	v_call	cdr3_length	d_call	j_call	cdr3_aa	cdr3_nt
.	TRBV12-3/TRBV12-4	12	.	TRBJ2-1	CASSATGIEQFF	TGTGCCAGCAGTGCTACCGGGATTGAGCAGTTCTTC
.	TRBV2	14	.	TRBJ2-1	CASSGVRGRHEQFF	TGTGCCAGCAGTGGGGTCCGCGGACGGCATGAGCAGTTCTTC
.	TRBV2	14	.	TRBJ2-5	CASSELGRRETQYF	TGTGCCAGCAGTGAGCTGGGACGACGGGAGACCCAGTACTTC
.	TRBV29-1	11	.	TRBJ2-7	CSVDGGVEQYF	TGCAGCGTTGACGGCGGGGTCGAGCAGTACTTC
.	TRBV20-1	13	.	TRBJ2-7	CSAVSAGNHEQYF	TGCAGTGCTGTGTCGGCAGGGAACCACGAGCAGTACTTC
.	TRBV12-3/TRBV12-4	13	TRBD1	TRBJ1-6	CASSFRGHSPLHF	TGTGCCAGCAGTTTCAGGGGGCATTCACCCCTCCACTTT
many	TRBV29-1	14	.	TRBJ2-1	CSAERLLTYNEQFF	TGCAGCGCCGAAAGACTGCTCACTTACAATGAGCAGTTCTTC
few	TRBV2	14	.	TRBJ2-2	CASSEASYTGELFF	TGTGCCAGCAGTGAAGCTTCATATACCGGGGAGCTGTTTTTT
few	TRBV20-1	13	.	TRBJ1-5	CSASREGNQPQHF	TGCAGTGCTAGCAGGGAAGGCAATCAGCCCCAGCATTTT
.	TRBV11-1	15	TRBD2	TRBJ2-7	CASSHGTSLAGEQYF	TGTGCCAGCAGCCACGGGACTAGCCTAGCGGGAGAGCAGTACTTC
.	TRBV4-1	13	.	TRBJ2-3	CASSQEDGDTQYF	TGCGCCAGCAGCCAAGAGGACGGAGATACGCAGTATTTT
many	TRBV10-3	14	.	TRBJ2-3	CAISEATSADTQYF	TGTGCCATCAGTGAGGCGACTTCCGCAGATACGCAGTATTTT
.	TRBV12-3/TRBV12-4	14	TRBD2	TRBJ2-1	CASGGLAGSNEQFF	TGTGCCAGCGGAGGACTAGCGGGATCCAATGAGCAGTTCTTC
.	TRBV29-1	13	.	TRBJ1-5	CSAQENSNQPQHF	TGCAGCGCACAGGAAAATAGCAATCAGCCCCAGCATTTT
few	TRBV29-1	14	TRBD2	TRBJ2-7	CSIRLADKPYEQYF	TGCAGCATCAGACTAGCGGACAAACCCTACGAGCAGTACTTC
.	TRBV7-2	13	.	TRBJ2-1	CASSSNLELGQFF	TGTGCCAGCAGCTCTAACCTGGAACTGGGGCAGTTCTTC
.	TRBV28	18	.	TRBJ1-5	CASSLLGSGGGSTQPQHF	TGTGCCAGCAGTTTATTAGGGTCCGGCGGGGGCAGTACTCAGCCCCAGCATTTT
.	TRBV27	15	.	TRBJ1-2	CASSFIGAGDVGYTF	TGTGCCAGCAGTTTTATCGGGGCAGGGGATGTTGGCTACACCTTC
.	TRBV25-1	11	.	TRBJ1-1	CASTEGTEAFF	TGTGCCAGCACAGAAGGGACTGAAGCTTTCTTT
few	TRBV20-1	13	.	TRBJ2-7	CSAQKGVSYEQYF	TGCAGTGCCCAAAAAGGGGTTTCCTACGAGCAGTACTTC
few	TRBV10-1	15	TRBD2	TRBJ2-5	CASSESGGGQETQYF	TGCGCCAGCAGTGAGTCTGGCGGGGGACAAGAGACCCAGTACTTC
few	TRBV4-3	15	.	TRBJ2-1	CASSQGDSSYNEQFF	TGCGCCAGCAGCCAAGGAGATAGCTCCTACAATGAGCAGTTCTTC
.	TRBV6-1	15	TRBD2	TRBJ2-5	CASSPSGGTQETQYF	TGTGCCAGCAGTCCTAGCGGGGGCACTCAAGAGACCCAGTACTTC
many	TRBV10-3	13	.	TRBJ2-3	CAIRRGGPDTQYF	TGTGCCATCAGGCGAGGGGGGCCAGATACGCAGTATTTT
few	TRBV14	17	.	TRBJ2-3	CASSPTKGRLGTDTQYF	TGTGCCAGCAGCCCCACAAAGGGGAGACTTGGCACAGATACGCAGTATTTT
few	TRBV11-2	15	TRBD1	TRBJ2-5	CARPKDRGPAETQYF	TGTGCCAGGCCGAAGGACAGGGGCCCTGCGGAGACCCAGTACTTC
few	TRBV7-9	15	.	TRBJ1-1	CASSLRSAGTTEAFF	TGTGCCAGCAGCTTACGGTCCGCAGGGACCACTGAAGCTTTCTTT
few	TRBV7-9	17	TRBD1	TRBJ1-1	CASSSRGTGAPNTEAFF	TGTGCCAGCAGCTCTCGGGGGACAGGGGCCCCGAACACTGAAGCTTTCTTT